Presented here are 8 T cell receptor beta chains from one specimen sequenced in a study of molecular identifiers for immune sequencing clone quantification. Each CDR3 protein gets one entry after TCRdb re-called the PCR reads with MiXCR. The table has roughly 300,000 distinct CDR3 sequences, 24% seen once. Sequenced input: naive CD8+ T cells from blood, with Jurkat cell RNA spiked in. Subset in this sample: FACS-sorted CD8+CD4-CCR7+CD45RA+ naive T cells. Receptors were obtained from a human donor in good health. Some libraries in this study had Jurkat cell RNA spiked in.

The chain is built from TRBV7-9 and TRBJ2-7; D possibly corresponds to TRBD2 (6 bases). The CDR3 is 16 amino acids. Germline V lookup: CDR1 SEHNR, CDR2 FQNEAQ (reference sequence). Deletions cut 5 bases from V and 2 bases from J, with 19 bases between. The CDR3 nucleotides read TGTGCCAGCAGCGCCCGAGGGAGCGGGTGGACCTACGAGCAGTACTTC. This gives the protein CASSARGSGWTYEQYF.

Comments on this clonotype: This may be a read error, as it is one base from a much larger clone. This chain connects TRBV29-1 to TRBJ1-4; D unresolved. CDR1 is SQVTM and CDR2 is ANQGSEA in the germline V gene. The CDR3 spans 10 residues. This CDR3 is CSVWVSELLF. Written as DNA, the CDR3 is TGCAGCGTTTGGGTATCGGAACTGTTATTT.

This clonotype has at least ten counts. The chain employs TRBV6-2 or TRBV6-3 and TRBJ1-1; no clear D gene. Trimming pared 5 bases from V and 2 bases from J, leaving 12 bases between. The CDR3 length is 14 residues. From germline, CDR1 is MNHEY and CDR2 SVGEGT. Here the CDR3 DNA reads TGTGCCAGCAGTAAACCGGGAGCCAACACTGAAGCTTTCTTT. This translates into CASSKPGANTEAFF.

This clonotype was detected ten times or more. This chain uses TRBV29-1 with TRBJ2-7; D possibly uses TRBD1 or TRBD2 (6 bases each). The V and J ends lost 0 bases and 3 bases respectively, with 27 bases between them. Germline CDR1 SQVTM, CDR2 ANQGSEA. The CDR3 is 19 amino acids. For the CDR3, the DNA is TGCAGCGTTGAAGATGAGAAGGACCGGGGGCGTGGAGTCCTCTACGAGCAGTACTTC. Its translation: CSVEDEKDRGRGVLYEQYF.

In this sample, this clonotype turned up many times. One end of the junction is discordant with germline, which a read error may explain. This chain uses TRBV6-5 with TRBJ2-7; 14 bases align to TRBD2. The CDR3 has 14 amino acids. Germline assignment: CDR1 MNHEY and CDR2 SVGAGI. The CDR3 protein is CASSPTSGRGLLNF. For the CDR3, the DNA is TGTGCCAGCAGCCCGACTAGCGGGAGGGGCCTCTTGAACTTC.

The CDR3 coding sequence is TGTGCCAGCAGCCAAGAGGGCCTAGTAGGCGAGCAGTACTTC. It yields the protein CASSQEGLVGEQYF. The chain uses TRBV4-2 and TRBJ2-7; D is unresolved. Germline CDR1 LGHNA, CDR2 YNFKEQ. With 0 bases removed from V and 6 bases from J, the gap between germline ends came to 12 bases. The CDR3 spans 14 residues.

This clonotype has a count of ten or more. The rearrangement joins TRBV3-1 to TRBJ2-2, with TRBD1 as a possible D gene (5 bases). V was trimmed by 0 bases and J by 4 bases, leaving 9 bases between them. The CDR3 runs 15 residues. CDR1 and CDR2 from the germline V gene are LGHDT and YNNKEL (reference sequence). The CDR3 loop is CASSQDVGVTGELFF. As DNA, the CDR3 is TGTGCCAGCAGCCAAGATGTAGGGGTCACCGGGGAGCTGTTTTTT. Complete variable domain (other parts from reference TRBV3-1 and TRBJ2-2): DTAVSQTPKYLVTQMGNDKSIKCEQNLGHDTMYWYKQDSKKFLKIMFSYNNKELIINETVPNRFSPKSPDKAHLNLHINSLELGDSAVYFCASSQDVGVTGELFFGEGSRLTVL.

In regard to this clonotype: Given the absence of the conserved phenylalanine or tryptophan at the CDR3 end, a read error is likely. This chain joins TRBV29-1 and TRBJ1-1; the D gene is possibly TRBD1 (5 bases). V was clipped by 7 bases and J by 2 bases, with 17 bases between them. The CDR3 spans 14 residues. Germline CDR1 and CDR2: SQVTM and ANQGSEA. This CDR3 is CSAGGAEDNTEAFL. The CDR3 coding sequence is TGCAGCGCAGGAGGGGCGGAGGATAACACTGAAGCTTTCCTT.